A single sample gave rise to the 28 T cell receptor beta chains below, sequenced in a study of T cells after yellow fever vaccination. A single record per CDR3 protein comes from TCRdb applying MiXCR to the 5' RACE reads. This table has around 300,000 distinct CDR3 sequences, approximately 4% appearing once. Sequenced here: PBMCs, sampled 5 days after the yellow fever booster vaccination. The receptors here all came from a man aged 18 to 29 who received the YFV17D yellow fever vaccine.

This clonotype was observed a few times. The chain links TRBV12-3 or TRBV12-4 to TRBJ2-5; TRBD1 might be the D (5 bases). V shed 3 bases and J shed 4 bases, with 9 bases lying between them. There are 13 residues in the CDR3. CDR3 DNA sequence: TGTGCCAGCAGTTTCAGGGCCTTAGAGACCCAGTACTTC. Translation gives CASSFRALETQYF.

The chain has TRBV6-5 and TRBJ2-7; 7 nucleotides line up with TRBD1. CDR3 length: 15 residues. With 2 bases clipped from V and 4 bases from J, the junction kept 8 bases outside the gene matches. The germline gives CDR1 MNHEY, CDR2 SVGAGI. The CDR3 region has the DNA TGTGCCAGCAGTTACCAGTTGACAGGGTTGTACGAGCAGTACTTC. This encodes CASSYQLTGLYEQYF.

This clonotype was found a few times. CDR3 coding DNA: TGTGCCAGTAGTGGACGGGGGGGCAGCGAGCAGTACTTC. Its protein is CASSGRGGSEQYF. The chain recombines TRBV19 with TRBJ2-7, with TRBD2 matching over 8 bases. The CDR3 sequence is 13 residues long. Trimming removed 5 bases from V and 6 bases from J; junction bases left unmatched: 6. Germline-derived CDR1 and CDR2 are LNHDA and SQIVND (reference sequence). The full variable domain, in which reference TRBV19 and TRBJ2-7 provide the parts outside the CDR3, is DGGITQSPKYLFRKEGQNVTLSCEQNLNHDAMYWYRQDPGQGLRLIYYSQIVNDFQKGDIAEGYSVSREKKESFPLTVTSAQKNPTAFYLCASSGRGGSEQYFGPGTRLTVT.

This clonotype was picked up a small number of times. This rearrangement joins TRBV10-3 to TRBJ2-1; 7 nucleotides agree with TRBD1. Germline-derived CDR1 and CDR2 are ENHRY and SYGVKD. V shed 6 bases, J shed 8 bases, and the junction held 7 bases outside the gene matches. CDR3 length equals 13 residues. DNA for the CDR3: TGTGCCATCAGCCACAGGGGTTTGCATGAGCAGTTCTTC. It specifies CAISHRGLHEQFF.

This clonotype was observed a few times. The CDR3 nucleotides read TGTGCCAGCTCACCACAGGCGACGGCGGGGACCCAGTACTTC. This gives the protein CASSPQATAGTQYF. The chain carries TRBV18 and TRBJ2-5, with a weak D call TRBD2 (5 bases). V lost 1 base, J lost 7 bases, and 13 bases lay in between. The germline CDR1 and CDR2 sequences are KGHSH and LQKENI. This CDR3 comprises 14 residues.

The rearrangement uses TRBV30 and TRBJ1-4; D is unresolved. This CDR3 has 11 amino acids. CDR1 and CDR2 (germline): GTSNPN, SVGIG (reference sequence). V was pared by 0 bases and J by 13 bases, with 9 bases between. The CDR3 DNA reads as TGTGCCTGGAGTGTACGCGGTGGACTGTTTTTT. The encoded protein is CAWSVRGGLFF.

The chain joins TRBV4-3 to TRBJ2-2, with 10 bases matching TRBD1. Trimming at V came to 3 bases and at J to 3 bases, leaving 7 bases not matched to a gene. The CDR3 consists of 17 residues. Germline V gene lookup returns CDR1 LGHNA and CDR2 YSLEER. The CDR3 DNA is TGCGCCAGCAGCCATAGTCCGGGACAGGGGCACACCGGGGAGCTGTTTTTT. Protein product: CASSHSPGQGHTGELFF.

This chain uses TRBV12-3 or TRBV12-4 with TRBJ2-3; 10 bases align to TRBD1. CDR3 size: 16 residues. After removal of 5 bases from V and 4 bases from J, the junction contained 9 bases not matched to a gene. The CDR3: CASSPPGQGLSDTQYF. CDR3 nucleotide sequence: TGTGCCAGCAGTCCCCCGGGACAGGGGCTATCAGATACGCAGTATTTT.

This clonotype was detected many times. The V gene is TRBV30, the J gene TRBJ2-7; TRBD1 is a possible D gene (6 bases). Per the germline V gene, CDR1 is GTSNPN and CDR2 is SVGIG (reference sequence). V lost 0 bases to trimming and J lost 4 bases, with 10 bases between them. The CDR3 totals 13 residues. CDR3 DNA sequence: TGTGCCTGGAGTGTAGACCAGGGGTACGAGCAGTACTTC. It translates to CAWSVDQGYEQYF.

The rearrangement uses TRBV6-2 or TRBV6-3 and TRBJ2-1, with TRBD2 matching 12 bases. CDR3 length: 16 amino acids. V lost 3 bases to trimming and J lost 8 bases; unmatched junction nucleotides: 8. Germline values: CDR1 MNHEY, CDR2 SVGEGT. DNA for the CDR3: TGTGCCAGCAGTTATCTAGCGGGGGGGCCCTGGTATGAGCAGTTCTTC. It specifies CASSYLAGGPWYEQFF.

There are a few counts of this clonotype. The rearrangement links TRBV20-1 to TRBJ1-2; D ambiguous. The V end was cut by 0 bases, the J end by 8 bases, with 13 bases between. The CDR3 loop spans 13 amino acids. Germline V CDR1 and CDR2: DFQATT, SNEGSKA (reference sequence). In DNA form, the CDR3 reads TGCAGTGCTAGAGATGGCCCACGGGCCGGCTACACCTTC. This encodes CSARDGPRAGYTF.

Written as DNA, the CDR3 is TGTGCCATCAGTAAGGCGGGGGTCCGAAACTACAATGAGCAGTTCTTC. The encoded protein is CAISKAGVRNYNEQFF. The chain is built from TRBV10-3 and TRBJ2-1, with 7 nucleotides matching TRBD2. The germline gives CDR1 ENHRY, CDR2 SYGVKD. This CDR3 is built from 16 residues. The J segment lost 3 bases and the V segment lost 5 bases, leaving 10 bases of the junction unmatched.

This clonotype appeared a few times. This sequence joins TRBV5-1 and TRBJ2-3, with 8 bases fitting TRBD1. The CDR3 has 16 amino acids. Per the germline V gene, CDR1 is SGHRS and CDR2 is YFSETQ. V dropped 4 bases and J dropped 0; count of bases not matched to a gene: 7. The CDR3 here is CASSGSNRGSTDTQYF. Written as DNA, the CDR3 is TGCGCCAGCAGCGGATCCAACAGGGGGAGCACAGATACGCAGTATTTT. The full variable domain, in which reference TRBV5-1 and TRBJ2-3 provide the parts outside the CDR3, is KAGVTQTPRYLIKTRGQQVTLSCSPISGHRSVSWYQQTPGQGLQFLFEYFSETQRNKGNFPGRFSGRQFSNSRSEMNVSTLELGDSALYLCASSGSNRGSTDTQYFGPGTRLTVL.

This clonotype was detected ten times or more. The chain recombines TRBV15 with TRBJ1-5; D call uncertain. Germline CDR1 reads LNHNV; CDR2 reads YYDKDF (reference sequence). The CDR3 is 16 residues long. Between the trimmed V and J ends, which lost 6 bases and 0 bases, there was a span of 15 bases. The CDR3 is CATRYGRRYSNQPQHF. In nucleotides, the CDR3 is TGTGCCACCAGATACGGGAGAAGATATAGCAATCAGCCCCAGCATTTT. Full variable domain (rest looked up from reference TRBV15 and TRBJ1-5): DAMVIQNPRYQVTQFGKPVTLSCSQTLNHNVMYWYQQKSSQAPKLLFHYYDKDFNNEADTPDNFQSRRPNTSFCFLDIRSPGLGDTAMYLCATRYGRRYSNQPQHFGDGTRLSIL.

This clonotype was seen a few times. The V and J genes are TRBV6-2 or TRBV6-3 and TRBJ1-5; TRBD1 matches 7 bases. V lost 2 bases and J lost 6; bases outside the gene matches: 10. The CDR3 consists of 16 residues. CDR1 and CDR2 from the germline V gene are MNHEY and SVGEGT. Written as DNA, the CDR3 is TGTGCCAGCAGTTACCCATATACAGGGGCCGCTCAGCCCCAGCATTTT. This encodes CASSYPYTGAAQPQHF.

The CDR3 bases are TGTGCCAGCAGTGGCCGGGACAGGGGGCGGTTTCAGCCCCAGCATTTT. Amino acid sequence: CASSGRDRGRFQPQHF. The chain carries TRBV6-1 and TRBJ1-5; 12 bases fit TRBD1. The germline CDR1 and CDR2 sequences are MNHNS and SASEGT. The CDR3 loop spans 16 amino acids. Germline trimming cut 4 bases from V and 6 bases from J; bases unmatched to any gene: 7.

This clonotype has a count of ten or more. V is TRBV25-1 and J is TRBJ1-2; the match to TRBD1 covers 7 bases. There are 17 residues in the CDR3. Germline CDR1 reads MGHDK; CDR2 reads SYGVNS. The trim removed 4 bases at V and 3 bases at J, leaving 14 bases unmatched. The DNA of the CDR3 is TGTGCCAGCAGTGGTTCCCGCTATGGACAGGTCCACTATGGCTACACCTTC. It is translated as CASSGSRYGQVHYGYTF.

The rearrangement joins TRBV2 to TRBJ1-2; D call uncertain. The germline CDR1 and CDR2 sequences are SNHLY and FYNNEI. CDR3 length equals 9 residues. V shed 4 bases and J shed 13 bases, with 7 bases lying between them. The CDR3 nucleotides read TGTGCCAGCAGTGGGGCGCGCACCTTC. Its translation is CASSGARTF.

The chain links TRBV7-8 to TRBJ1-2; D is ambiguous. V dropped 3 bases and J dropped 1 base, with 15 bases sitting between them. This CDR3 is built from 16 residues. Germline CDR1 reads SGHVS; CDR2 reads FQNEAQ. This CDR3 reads CASSFFDTENNYGYTF. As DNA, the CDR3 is TGTGCCAGCAGCTTTTTTGACACAGAAAATAACTATGGCTACACCTTC.

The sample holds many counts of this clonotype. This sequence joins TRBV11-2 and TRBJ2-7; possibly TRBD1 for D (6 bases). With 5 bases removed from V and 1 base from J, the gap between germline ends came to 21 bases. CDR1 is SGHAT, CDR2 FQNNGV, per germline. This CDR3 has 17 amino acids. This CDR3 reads CASSGRTGSWGSYEQYF. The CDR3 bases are TGTGCCAGCAGCGGGCGAACAGGGTCTTGGGGGTCCTACGAGCAGTACTTC. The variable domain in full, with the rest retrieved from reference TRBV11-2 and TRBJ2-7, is EAGVAQSPRYKIIEKRQSVAFWCNPISGHATLYWYQQILGQGPKLLIQFQNNGVVDDSQLPKDRFSAERLKGVDSTLKIQPAKLEDSAVYLCASSGRTGSWGSYEQYFGPGTRLTVT.

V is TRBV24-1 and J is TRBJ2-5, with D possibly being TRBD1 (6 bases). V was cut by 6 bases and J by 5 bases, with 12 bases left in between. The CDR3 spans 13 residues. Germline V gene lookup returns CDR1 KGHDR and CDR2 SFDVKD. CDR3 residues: CATSSRTEETQYF. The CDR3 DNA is TGTGCCACCAGTAGTAGGACAGAGGAGACCCAGTACTTC.

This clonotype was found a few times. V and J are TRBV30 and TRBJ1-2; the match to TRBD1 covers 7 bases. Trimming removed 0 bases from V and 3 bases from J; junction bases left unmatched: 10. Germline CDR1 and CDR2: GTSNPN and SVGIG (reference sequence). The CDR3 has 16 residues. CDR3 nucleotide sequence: TGTGCCTGGAGTGTATTTCGAGGGGGCGCAGACTATGGCTACACCTTC. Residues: CAWSVFRGGADYGYTF.

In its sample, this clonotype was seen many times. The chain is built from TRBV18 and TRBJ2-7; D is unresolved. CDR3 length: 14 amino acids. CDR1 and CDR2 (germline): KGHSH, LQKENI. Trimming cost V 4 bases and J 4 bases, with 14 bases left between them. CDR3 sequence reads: CASSQSQIWYEQYV. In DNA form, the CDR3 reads TGTGCCAGCTCACAGTCGCAGATATGGTACGAGCAGTACGTC.

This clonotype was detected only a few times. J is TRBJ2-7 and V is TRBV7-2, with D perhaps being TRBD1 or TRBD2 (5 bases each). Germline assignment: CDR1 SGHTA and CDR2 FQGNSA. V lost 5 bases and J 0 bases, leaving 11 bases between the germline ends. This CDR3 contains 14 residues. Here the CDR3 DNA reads TGTGCCAGCAGCGGGGGACCACACTCCTACGAGCAGTACGTC. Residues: CASSGGPHSYEQYV.

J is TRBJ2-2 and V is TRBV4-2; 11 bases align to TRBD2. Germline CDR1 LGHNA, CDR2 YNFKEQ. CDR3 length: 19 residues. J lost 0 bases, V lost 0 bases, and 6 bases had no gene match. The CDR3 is CASSQDSLAGGANTGELFF. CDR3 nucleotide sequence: TGTGCCAGCAGCCAAGACTCTCTAGCGGGGGGTGCGAACACCGGGGAGCTGTTTTTT.

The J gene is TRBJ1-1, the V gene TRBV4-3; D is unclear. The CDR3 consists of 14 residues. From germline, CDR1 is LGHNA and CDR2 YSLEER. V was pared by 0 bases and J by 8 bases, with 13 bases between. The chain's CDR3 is CASSQDLDWQEAFF. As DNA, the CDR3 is TGCGCCAGCAGCCAAGACTTAGACTGGCAGGAAGCTTTCTTT.

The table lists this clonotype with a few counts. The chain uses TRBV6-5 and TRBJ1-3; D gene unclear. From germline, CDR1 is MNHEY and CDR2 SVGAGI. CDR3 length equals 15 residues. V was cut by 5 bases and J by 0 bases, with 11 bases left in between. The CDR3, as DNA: TGTGCCAGCAGTCCCAGCGGTACCTCTGGAAACACCATATATTTT. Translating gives CASSPSGTSGNTIYF.

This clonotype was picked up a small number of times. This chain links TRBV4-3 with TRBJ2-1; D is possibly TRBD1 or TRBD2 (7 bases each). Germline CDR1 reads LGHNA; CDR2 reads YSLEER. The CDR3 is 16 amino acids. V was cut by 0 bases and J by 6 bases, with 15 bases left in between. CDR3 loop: CASSQEWGGGRNEQFF. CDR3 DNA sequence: TGCGCCAGCAGCCAAGAGTGGGGAGGGGGCCGCAATGAGCAGTTCTTC.